This TCR beta chain derives from a study of blood T cell repertoires in COVID-19. Across the study: Italy, Spain and the United States were the sources of the convalescent and acute COVID-19 samples. T cells, B-cell-depleted T cells, or PBMCs supplied cDNA or gDNA.

Authors' data handling: Reference gene primer amplification in the assay estimated nucleated cell counts. The data were produced by immunoSEQ multiplex PCR, yet TCRdb's version contains in-frame clones alone and is incomplete. V, J and clone size reflect that table, while D and trimming were determined from the DNA. Of about 78,000 clones listed, roughly 90% are singletons. The J segment lost 7 bases and the V segment lost 6 bases, leaving 9 bases of the junction unmatched. Germline V gene data show CDR1 as SGHDT and CDR2 as YYEEEE. The CDR3 runs 15 residues. The TCR comes from a man between 65 and 85 years old with active or convalescent COVID-19. This rearrangement joins TRBV5-6 to TRBJ2-2; 10 nucleotides match TRBD2. The sample comprised peripheral blood. In nucleotides, the CDR3 is TGTGCCAGCACTGAGAGCGGGGGGGCCGTCGGGGAGCTGTTTTTT. It codes for CASTESGGAVGELFF.